This is a list of T cell receptor beta chains from one sample in a study of cytomegalovirus exposure and HLA in healthy donors. The assay was immunoSEQ multiplex PCR, and TCRdb's table has in-frame clones only and misses some. The sample records more than 150,000 clones, about 90% being singletons. Sequencing was performed on PBMCs. The receptors were gathered from a girl less than two years old in good health and CMV-seronegative. Each CDR3 is given with its conserved first and last residue. Fields, in order: J gene, V gene, CDR3 protein.

TRBJ2-2,TRBV25-1,CASSLAGGPRELFF
TRBJ2-3,TRBV2,CASSQSTDTQYF
TRBJ2-5,TRBV27,CASRERGETQYF
TRBJ2-2,TRBV6-4,CASSDSGQTNTGELFF
TRBJ2-7,TRBV7-2,CASSFRSSYEQYF
TRBJ1-3,TRBV5-5,CASSLTGLVSGNTIYF
TRBJ1-1,TRBV30,CAWNGEYTEAFF
TRBJ1-1,TRBV9,CASSTRQGGEAFF
TRBJ1-2,TRBV5-4,CASSATGPTWGYTF
TRBJ2-7,TRBV5-1,CASSLTSGSYEQYF
TRBJ2-1,TRBV6-4,CASSELPGLTRNEQFF
TRBJ2-5,TRBV4-1,CASSQEGLAFGGEQETQYF
TRBJ2-7,TRBV27,CASSLRDRGLEQYF
TRBJ2-7,TRBV4-3,CASSQFFGPVYEQYF
TRBJ2-5,TRBV6-1,CASINRGLGETQYF
TRBJ2-5,TRBV5-4,CASSLGLAGGQETQYF
TRBJ2-4,TRBV5-1,CASSLAGGGNIQYF
TRBJ1-5,TRBV27,CASSWTASLNQPQHF
TRBJ2-2,TRBV5-1,CASSSGTSGGANTGELFF